This T cell receptor (beta chain) was obtained from a study of T cell responses to AZD1222 COVID-19 vaccine. At the level of the study: Second-dose timings of about 4 or about 12 weeks were pooled.

Repertoires were generated with immunoSEQ multiplex PCR, while TCRdb's copy carries only in-frame clones and drops some. The data show about 120,000 clones, approximately 89% seen once. Trimming cost V 1 base and J 0 bases; bases outside gene matches: 2. Germline V lookup: CDR1 MGHDK, CDR2 SYGVNS. CDR3 length: 15 amino acids. The source was peripheral blood, collected on day 0 of AZD1222 vaccination. The V and J genes are TRBV25-1 and TRBJ2-7; 8 bases are a match to TRBD1. This sequence was found in an adult in good health. The CDR3 coding sequence is TGTGCCAGCAGTGAATGGGGGACAGGCTCCTACGAGCAGTACTTC. As protein: CASSEWGTGSYEQYF.